This TCR beta chain came from a study of cytomegalovirus exposure and HLA in healthy donors. Study-wide results and caveats: Some V segments could not be told apart, so they were left out, TRBV6-2 and TRBV6-3 among them.

There are a few counts of this clone. The antigen remains unidentified. PCR used 60 Vbeta primers and 13 Jbeta primers. Assay used: immunoSEQ multiplex PCR; TCRdb lists only in-frame clones, some missing. The sample lists about 110,000 clones, around 83% occurring once. The V segment lost 0 bases and the J segment 4 bases; nucleotides outside the gene matches: 10. Germline CDR1 reads SGHRS; CDR2 reads YFSETQ. The CDR3 runs 18 residues. Sequenced input: PBMCs. This sequence was found in a woman in her fifties or sixties in good health and CMV-seropositive. This chain uses TRBV5-1 with TRBJ2-3; 11 bases are shared with TRBD2. For the CDR3, the DNA is TGCGCCAGCAGCTTGGATTGGACTAGCGGGCTAATTTCAGATACGCAGTATTTT. Its protein product is CASSLDWTSGLISDTQYF.